This entry features one TCR beta chain sequence. CDR1 MNHEY and CDR2 SVGAGI come from the germline V gene. The CDR3 length is 13 residues. Trimming removed 5 bases from V and 6 bases from J; junction bases left unmatched: 4. These data belong to a study of blood T cell repertoires in COVID-19. Looking at the study overall: Samples came from the United States, Italy and Spain, spanning acute and convalescent COVID-19. T cells, B-cell-depleted T cells, or PBMCs provided the cDNA or gDNA that served as material.

As originally analysed: Cell counts per sample came from amplifying reference gene primers. Using immunoSEQ multiplex PCR, the repertoire was profiled, and TCRdb retains in-frame clones only, with some absent. Clonal size and the V and J genes are those of that table, whereas D and trimming came from the DNA. The sample has some 170,000 clones; more than 90% are singletons. The sequencing input was peripheral blood. V and J are TRBV6-5 and TRBJ1-5, with 7 bases identical to TRBD1. The sequence was obtained from a man between 60 and 75 years old with active or convalescent COVID-19. CDR3 bases: TGTGCCAGCAGTAGTAGGGACAGTCAGCCCCAGCATTTT. This codes for CASSSRDSQPQHF.